Each of the 23 T cell receptor beta chains below was sequenced from the same sample in a study of T cells in women clearing cervical HPV infection (dated by TCRdb to about 2018). Libraries were prepared through the immunoSEQ multiplex PCR assay. TCRdb holds this immuneACCESS table with in-frame rearrangements only. Some clones are missing; in checked studies, unresolved V genes explain under half, and the rest has no known cause. The record for this sample contains some 25,000 clones. More than 6.5% of the sample is in the top ten clones. Material: blood buffy coat. All receptors derive from a woman aged 18 to 75 with a cervical HPV16 infection that either progressed to CIN3+ or cleared (not recorded which).

Turning to this clone: The DNA ends 3 residues before the CDR3 does, and the rest of the CDR3 is filled in from the germline J gene. The chain employs TRBV18 and TRBJ1-2; no firm D call. V lost 1 base, J lost 3 bases, and 6 bases lay in between. Per germline, CDR1 KGHSH and CDR2 LQKENI. CDR3 length: 13 residues. CDR3 amino acids: CASSPLEDYGYTF. Partial CDR3 DNA: TGTGCCAGCTCACCACTTGAGGACTATGGC.

With respect to this clone: The read terminates 3 residues ahead of where the CDR3 ends, so the germline J gene completes it. The V call is TRBV20-1, the J call TRBJ2-3, with 14 positions matching TRBD2. Germline lookup yields CDR1 DFQATT and CDR2 SNEGSKA (reference sequence). This CDR3 region has 18 residues. After removal of 4 bases from V and 1 base from J, the junction contained 10 bases not matched to a gene. CDR3 region: CSAISGTSGSFGTDTQYF. The covered CDR3 bases are TGCAGTGCTATTTCCGGGACTAGCGGGAGTTTTGGCACAGATACG.

Concerning this clone: The CDR3 end lies 3 residues beyond the end of the read and is filled in from the germline J gene. V gene TRBV20-1 combines with J gene TRBJ1-1; the D gene is possibly TRBD1 (5 bases). Deletions cut 0 bases from V and 6 bases from J, with 38 bases between. The CDR3 has 22 amino acids. Germline values: CDR1 DFQATT, CDR2 SNEGSKA (reference sequence). The CDR3 bases that were read are TGCAGTGCTAGAGATCAAGAGACAACCTATCCGATCTTCGGTCGGGGGTCCGCTGAA. Translating it yields CSARDQETTYPIFGRGSAE. The whole CDR3 sequence is CSARDQETTYPIFGRGSAEAFF.

As concerns this clone: Read data end 3 residues before the CDR3 end; the end is taken from the germline J gene. The chain has TRBV11-2 and TRBJ2-3, with 10 bases identical to TRBD1. The CDR3 runs 14 residues. CDR1 and CDR2 from the germline V gene are SGHAT and FQNNGV. Germline trimming cut 3 bases from V and 5 bases from J; bases unmatched to any gene: 2. CDR3 DNA, as far as it was read: TGTGCCAGCAGCTTGGACAGGGGGTTAGATACG. Translated: CASSLDRGLDT. In full, the CDR3 is CASSLDRGLDTQYF.

Partial CDR3 DNA: TGTGCCAGCAGTCCCCGGGGTGGCACTGAA. It codes for CASSPRGGTE. The full-length CDR3 reads as CASSPRGGTEAFF. The rearrangement links TRBV11-2 to TRBJ1-1; D unclear. The CDR3 extends 3 residues past the end of the read, so its final part is completed from the germline J gene. V lost 6 bases, J lost 4 bases, and 12 bases lay in between. This CDR3 is built from 13 residues. Germline V CDR1 and CDR2: SGHAT, FQNNGV.

CDR3 sequence reads: CSVRRPTGGLTEAFF. The sequenced CDR3 bases are TGCAGTGTCCGCCGTCCGACAGGGGGACTTACTGAA. The J gene is TRBJ1-1, the V gene TRBV20-1; 9 bases line up with TRBD1. The read comes to an end 3 residues before the CDR3 does, leaving the germline J gene to fill in the end. The length of the CDR3 is 15 residues. Germline CDR1 is DFQATT and CDR2 is SNEGSKA (reference sequence). V trimming: 7 bases; J trimming: 5 bases; junction bases outside the gene matches: 14.

With respect to this clone: From the germline J gene comes the end of the CDR3, since the read stops 3 residues before it. This sequence joins TRBV6-1 and TRBJ1-6, with a possible D match to TRBD1 (5 bases). The CDR3 runs to 11 residues. CDR1 is MNHNS and CDR2 is SASEGT in the germline V gene. CDR3 bases read: TGTGCCAGCAGTGGGGGGGTAACC. Encoded protein: CASSGGVT. The entire CDR3 protein is CASSGGVTLHF.

With respect to this clone: Read data end 3 residues before the CDR3 end; the end is taken from the germline J gene. The genes are TRBV7-7 and TRBJ2-7; D is unresolved. This CDR3 contains 14 residues. The germline CDR1 and CDR2 sequences are SSHAT and FNYEAQ (reference sequence). Trimming stripped 5 bases from V and 1 base from J, with 12 bases between. CDR3 DNA (partial): TGTGCCAGCAGCCCTCAGGTCTCGTCCTACGAG. It translates to CASSPQVSSYE. The whole CDR3 protein is CASSPQVSSYEQYF.

A word on this clone: The read terminates 3 residues ahead of where the CDR3 ends, so the germline J gene completes it. V usage is TRBV20-1 and J usage is TRBJ2-7; a possible D gene is TRBD1 (6 bases). The V end lost 6 bases, the J end lost 5 bases, and 23 bases lay between the germline ends. Germline CDR1 and CDR2: DFQATT and SNEGSKA (reference sequence). This CDR3 has 15 amino acids. The CDR3 bases that were read are TGCAGTGCCTATAATGTGGGCAGGGGAGTGAACGAG. Translated: CSAYNVGRGVNE. The full CDR3 reads CSAYNVGRGVNEQYF.

Concerning this clone itself: The read terminates 3 residues ahead of where the CDR3 ends, so the germline J gene completes it. The sample contains more than one DNA sequence encoding this CDR3. The V call is TRBV7-6, the J call TRBJ1-3, with 9 bases identical to TRBD1. Looked up from germline, CDR1 is SGHVS and CDR2 is FNYEAQ. The CDR3 runs to 18 residues. Trimming removed 5 bases from V and 3 bases from J; junction bases left unmatched: 14. CDR3 sequence: CASSPYLHRGLNGNTIYF. The part of the CDR3 DNA that was read is TGTGCCAGCAGCCCGTACCTCCACAGGGGGCTGAATGGAAACACC.

Turning to this clone: The CDR3 extends 3 residues past the end of the read, so its final part is completed from the germline J gene. The chain employs TRBV29-1 and TRBJ1-2, with D tentatively TRBD1 (5 bases). CDR1 is SQVTM and CDR2 is ANQGSEA in the germline V gene. The CDR3 contains 12 residues. The part of the CDR3 DNA that was read is TGCAGCGCGACAGACCCAGAAGAGACC. As protein: CSATDPEET. The complete CDR3 reads CSATDPEETYTF.

The CDR3 reads CASSIGFLRSGRAIANEQFF. The part of the CDR3 DNA that was read is TGTGCCAGTAGTATAGGATTTCTTCGTAGCGGGAGGGCCATCGCCAATGAG. The chain recombines TRBV19 with TRBJ2-1; 11 bases line up with TRBD2. The read ends 3 residues shy of where the CDR3 ends; the end is completed using the germline J gene. Germline V gene lookup returns CDR1 LNHDA and CDR2 SQIVND (reference sequence). With V trimmed by 1 base and J by 6 bases, 17 bases remained unmatched. The CDR3 consists of 20 residues.

Details on this clone: The sequence runs out 3 residues before the end of the CDR3; the remainder is reconstructed from the germline J gene. The chain carries TRBV2 and TRBJ1-5, with 8 bases matching TRBD1. The V and J ends lost 7 bases and 6 bases, in that order; junction bases with no gene match: 5. There are 13 residues in the CDR3. Germline CDR1 SNHLY, CDR2 FYNNEI. The part of the CDR3 DNA that was read is TGTGCCAGCAAGGACAGGGAGGTTCAGCCC. This codes for CASKDREVQP. The full CDR3 protein reads CASKDREVQPQHF.

Remarks on this clone: The CDR3 end lies 3 residues beyond the end of the read and is filled in from the germline J gene. The V and J genes are TRBV10-1 and TRBJ2-7, with a weak D call TRBD1 (6 bases). The germline gives CDR1 WNHNN, CDR2 SYGVQD (reference sequence). V was shortened by 3 bases and J by 3 bases, with 6 bases between the two germline ends. The length of the CDR3 is 12 residues. The CDR3 here is CASSEGGYEQYF. CDR3 bases read: TGCGCCAGCAGTGAAGGGGGCTACGAG.

As concerns this clone: The read is 3 residues too short to cover the CDR3 end, so that end is filled in from the germline J gene. The chain couples TRBV18 to TRBJ2-7; maybe TRBD1 (5 bases). Germline V gene data show CDR1 as KGHSH and CDR2 as LQKENI. The CDR3 covers 15 residues. V was clipped by 3 bases and J by 2 bases, with 14 bases between them. The CDR3 loop is CASSPVWTKAYEQYF. The sequenced CDR3 bases are TGTGCCAGCTCACCTGTCTGGACAAAAGCCTACGAG. Full variable domain (rest looked up from reference TRBV18 and TRBJ2-7): NAGVMQNPRHLVRRRGQEARLRCSPMKGHSHVYWYRQLPEEGLKFMVYLQKENIIDESGMPKERFSAEFPKEGPSILRIQQVVRGDSAAYFCASSPVWTKAYEQYFGPGTRLTVT.

Of note for this clone: The read halts 3 residues ahead of the CDR3 end, with the missing end drawn from the germline J gene. The chain combines TRBV7-8 with TRBJ1-1, with TRBD1 matching 7 bases. Germline V gene sequence: CDR1 SGHVS, CDR2 FQNEAQ. V gave up 6 bases and J gave up 6 bases; unmatched junction bases: 10. The CDR3 length is 14 residues. CDR3 sequence reads: CASSHGTAVSEAFF. CDR3 DNA, as far as it was read: TGTGCCAGCAGTCACGGGACAGCGGTGTCTGAA.

Comment on this clone: The CDR3 end is not reached by the read, which stops 3 residues before it; the germline J gene fills it in. The chain uses TRBV30 and TRBJ2-2; 11 bases are shared with TRBD1. Germline V gives CDR1 GTSNPN, CDR2 SVGIG (reference sequence). The V and J ends lost 5 bases and 4 bases, in that order; junction bases with no gene match: 6. This CDR3 is 15 amino acids long. The CDR3 DNA, read in part, is TGTGCCTGGGAACCCGGGACAGGGGGCACCGGGGAG. This translates into CAWEPGTGGTGE. The CDR3 reads in full as CAWEPGTGGTGELFF.

Comments on this clone: The read gets to within 3 residues of the CDR3 end, and the germline J gene fills in the rest. The gene calls are TRBV5-1 and TRBJ2-5; TRBD1 might be the D (5 bases). Germline values: CDR1 SGHRS, CDR2 YFSETQ. V was clipped by 0 bases and J by 5 bases, with 17 bases between them. The CDR3 has 16 amino acids. The covered CDR3 bases are TGCGCCAGCAGCTTGGAGCAAGCAGGGAACGGGGAGACC. Its translation is CASSLEQAGNGET. The complete CDR3 sequence is CASSLEQAGNGETQYF.

Turning to this clone: The read comes to an end 3 residues before the CDR3 does, leaving the germline J gene to fill in the end. The chain employs TRBV5-5 and TRBJ1-5; D is unclear. Between the trimmed V and J ends, which lost 0 bases and 9 bases, there was a span of 7 bases. This CDR3 has 12 amino acids. Germline V gene data show CDR1 as SGHKS and CDR2 as YYEKEE (reference sequence). The sequenced CDR3 bases are TGTGCCAGCAGCTTGGGAGGGCCGCCC. Translating gives CASSLGGPP. The full CDR3 protein reads CASSLGGPPQHF.

Remarks on this clone: The read ends 3 residues before the CDR3 terminus; that terminus is restored from the germline J gene. The chain uses TRBV12-5 and TRBJ1-5; 8 bases map to TRBD1. This CDR3 has 15 residues. Germline assignment: CDR1 LGHNT and CDR2 FRNRAP. V lost 6 bases and J lost 0; bases outside the gene matches: 4. The sequenced part of the CDR3 DNA is TGTGCTAGTGGAAAGGGGACAGGTAGCAATCAGCCC. It encodes CASGKGTGSNQP. The entire CDR3 reads CASGKGTGSNQPQHF.

Details on this clone: Read coverage stops 3 residues before the CDR3 terminus; the germline J gene supplies the remainder. The chain is built from TRBV5-1 and TRBJ2-1, with D possibly TRBD2 on 5 matching bases. The V gene lost 0 bases and the J gene lost 0 bases, with 13 bases spanning the gap. The germline V gene encodes CDR1 SGHRS and CDR2 YFSETQ. This CDR3 comprises 17 residues. The DNA read from the CDR3 is TGCGCCAGCAGCTTGGACAGCGGCCATAGCTCCTACAATGAG. Translated: CASSLDSGHSSYNE. The full-length CDR3 reads as CASSLDSGHSSYNEQFF.

Of note for this clone: The read is 3 residues too short to cover the CDR3 end, so that end is filled in from the germline J gene. V gene TRBV30 combines with J gene TRBJ1-5; D may be TRBD1 (6 bases). Trimming removed 3 bases at V and 5 bases at J, with 17 bases between. Per germline, CDR1 GTSNPN and CDR2 SVGIG (reference sequence). CDR3 length equals 15 residues. The CDR3 protein is CAWSVKSGVDQPQHF. Partial CDR3 DNA: TGTGCCTGGAGCGTCAAGTCAGGGGTAGATCAGCCC. The whole variable domain, remainder taken from reference TRBV30 and TRBJ1-5, is SQTIHQWPATLVQPVGSPLSLECTVEGTSNPNLYWYRQAAGRGLQLLFYSVGIGQISSEVPQNLSASRPQDRQFILSSKKLLLSDSGFYLCAWSVKSGVDQPQHFGDGTRLSIL.

As for this clone: Sequencing ends 3 residues short of the CDR3 end; the germline J gene provides the rest. The V and J genes are TRBV5-1 and TRBJ1-2; tentative D call: TRBD1 (6 bases). Germline CDR1 and CDR2: SGHRS and YFSETQ. This CDR3 comprises 14 residues. The sequenced part of the CDR3 DNA is TGCGCCAGCAGCTTGGGGACAGCAGATTTGGGC. It is translated as CASSLGTADLG. In full, the CDR3 reads CASSLGTADLGYTF.